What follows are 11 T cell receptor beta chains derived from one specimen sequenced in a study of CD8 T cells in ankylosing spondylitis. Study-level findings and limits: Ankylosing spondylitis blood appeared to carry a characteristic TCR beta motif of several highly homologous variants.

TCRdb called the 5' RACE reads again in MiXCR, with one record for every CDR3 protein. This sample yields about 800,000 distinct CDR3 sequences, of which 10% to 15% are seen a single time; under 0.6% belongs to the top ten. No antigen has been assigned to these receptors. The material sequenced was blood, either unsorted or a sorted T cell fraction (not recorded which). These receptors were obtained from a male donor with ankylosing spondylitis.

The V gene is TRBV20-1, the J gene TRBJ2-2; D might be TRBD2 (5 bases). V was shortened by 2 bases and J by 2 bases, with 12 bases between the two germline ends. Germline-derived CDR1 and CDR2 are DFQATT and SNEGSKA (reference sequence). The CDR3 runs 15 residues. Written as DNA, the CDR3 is TGCAGTGCTAGAAGGACTTTCGTCAACACCGGGGAGCTGTTTTTT. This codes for CSARRTFVNTGELFF.

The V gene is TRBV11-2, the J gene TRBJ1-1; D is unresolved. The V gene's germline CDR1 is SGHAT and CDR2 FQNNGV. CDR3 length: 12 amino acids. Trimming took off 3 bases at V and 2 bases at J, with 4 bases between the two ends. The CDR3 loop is CASSFDNTEAFF. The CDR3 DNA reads TGTGCCAGCAGCTTCGATAACACTGAAGCTTTCTTT.

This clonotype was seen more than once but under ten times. CDR3 loop: CASSPYRGYEQYF. DNA for the CDR3: TGTGCCAGCAGTCCTTACAGGGGCTACGAGCAGTACTTC. The chain recombines TRBV6-1 with TRBJ2-7; 7 nucleotides match TRBD1. With V trimmed by 5 bases and J by 3 bases, 4 bases remained unmatched. The germline gives CDR1 MNHNS, CDR2 SASEGT. The CDR3 covers 13 residues.

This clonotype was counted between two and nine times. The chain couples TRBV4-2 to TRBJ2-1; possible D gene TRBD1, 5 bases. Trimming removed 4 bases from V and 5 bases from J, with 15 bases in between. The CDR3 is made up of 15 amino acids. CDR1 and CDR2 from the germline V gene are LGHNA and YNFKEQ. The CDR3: CASSLRGQNHNEQFF. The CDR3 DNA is TGTGCCAGCAGCCTAAGGGGCCAGAATCACAATGAGCAGTTCTTC.

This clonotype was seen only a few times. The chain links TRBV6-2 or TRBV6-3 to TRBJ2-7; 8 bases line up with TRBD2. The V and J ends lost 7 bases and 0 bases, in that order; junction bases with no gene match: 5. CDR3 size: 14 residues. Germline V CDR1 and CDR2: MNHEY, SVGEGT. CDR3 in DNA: TGTGCCAGCAAAAGAGCGGGGGTCTCCTACGAGCAGTACTTC. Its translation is CASKRAGVSYEQYF.

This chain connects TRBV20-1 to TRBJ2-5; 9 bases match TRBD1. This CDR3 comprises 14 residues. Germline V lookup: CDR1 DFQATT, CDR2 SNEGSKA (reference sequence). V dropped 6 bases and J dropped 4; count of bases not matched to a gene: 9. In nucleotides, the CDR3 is TGCAGTGCCTCTAGTACAGGGGGCCGAGAGACCCAGTACTTC. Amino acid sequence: CSASSTGGRETQYF.

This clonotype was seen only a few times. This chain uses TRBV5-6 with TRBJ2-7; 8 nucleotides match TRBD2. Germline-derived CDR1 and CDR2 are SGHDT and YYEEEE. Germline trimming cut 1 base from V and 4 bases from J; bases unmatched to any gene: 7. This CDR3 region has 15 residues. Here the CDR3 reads CASSLRTGLGYEQYF. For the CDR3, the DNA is TGTGCCAGCAGCTTGAGAACGGGACTAGGATACGAGCAGTACTTC.

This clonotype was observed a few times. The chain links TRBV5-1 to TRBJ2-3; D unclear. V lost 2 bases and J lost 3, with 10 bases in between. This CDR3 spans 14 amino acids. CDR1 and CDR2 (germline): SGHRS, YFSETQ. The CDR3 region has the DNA TGCGCCAGCAGCTTACTCCCAAATACAGATACGCAGTATTTT. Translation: CASSLLPNTDTQYF.

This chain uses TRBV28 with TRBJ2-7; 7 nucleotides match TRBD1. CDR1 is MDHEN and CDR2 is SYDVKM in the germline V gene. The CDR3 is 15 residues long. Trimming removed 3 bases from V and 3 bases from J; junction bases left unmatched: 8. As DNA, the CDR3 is TGTGCCAGCAGTTTTATCGGGACAGAGAACTACGAGCAGTACTTC. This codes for CASSFIGTENYEQYF.

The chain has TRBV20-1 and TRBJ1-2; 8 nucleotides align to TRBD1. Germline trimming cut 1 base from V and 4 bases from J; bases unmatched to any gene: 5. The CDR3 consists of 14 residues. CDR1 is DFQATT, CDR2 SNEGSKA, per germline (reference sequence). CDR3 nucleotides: TGCAGTGCTAGAGTCCAGGGGGCTGGCTATGGCTACACCTTC. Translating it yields CSARVQGAGYGYTF.

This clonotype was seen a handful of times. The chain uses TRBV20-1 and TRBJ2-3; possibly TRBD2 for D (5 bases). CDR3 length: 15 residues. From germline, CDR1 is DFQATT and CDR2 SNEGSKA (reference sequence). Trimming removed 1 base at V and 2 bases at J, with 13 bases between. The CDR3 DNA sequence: TGCAGTGCTAGAGGCGCGGGTCTCTCCACAGATACGCAGTATTTT. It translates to CSARGAGLSTDTQYF.